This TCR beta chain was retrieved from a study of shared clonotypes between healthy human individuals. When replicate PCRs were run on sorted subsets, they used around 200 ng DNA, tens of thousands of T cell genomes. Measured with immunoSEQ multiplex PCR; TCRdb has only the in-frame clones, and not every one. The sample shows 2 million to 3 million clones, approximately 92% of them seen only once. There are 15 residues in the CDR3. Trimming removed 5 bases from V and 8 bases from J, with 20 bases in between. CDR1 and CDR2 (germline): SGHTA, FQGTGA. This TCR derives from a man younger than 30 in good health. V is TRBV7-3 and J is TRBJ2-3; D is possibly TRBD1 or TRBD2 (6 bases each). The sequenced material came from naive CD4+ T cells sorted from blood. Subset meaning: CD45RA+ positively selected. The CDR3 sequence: CASSRVPGAPGTQYF. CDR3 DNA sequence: TGTGCCAGCAGCAGGGTCCCGGGGGCCCCCGGTACGCAGTATTTT.